This TCR beta chain was found in a study of regulatory T cells in long-lasting Graves disease. This sample's time point: persistent/refractory GD, antithyroid drugs over 5 years with positive TRAb. Isolated PBMC RNA provided the starting material for the TCR library. Sequencing libraries for TCR beta were prepared with iRepertoire HTBI primers and Arm-PCR of CDR3 regions. Authors' processing steps: Looking across samples, the authors found some 67 TRBV and some 15 TRBJ segments. TCRdb re-called the multiplex PCR reads through MiXCR, storing one row per CDR3 protein. TCRdb's processing, not the authors' own work, is the source of the V and J calls. Found here are more than 650,000 distinct CDR3 sequences, around 30% of them singletons; the top ten hold roughly 41%. This CDR3 comprises 13 residues. V gave up 5 bases and J gave up 5 bases, with 12 bases separating them. From germline, CDR1 is MNHNS and CDR2 SASEGT.

Study-wide results and limits: The work looked only at peripheral blood and did not look at thyroid tissue.

This clonotype was seen many times. What it recognizes is unknown. Here the sequenced sample was peripheral blood mononuclear cells (PBMCs), taken when the disease was refractory, from a patient treated with antithyroid drugs. The chain couples TRBV6-1 to TRBJ2-5; possibly TRBD2 for D (5 bases). The sequence was collected from a female donor with Graves disease. The DNA of the CDR3 is TGTGCCAGCAGTCGCCTTTCGGGGGAGACCCAGTACTTC. Amino acid sequence: CASSRLSGETQYF.